The sequence of this TCR beta chain was determined in a study of cytomegalovirus exposure and HLA in healthy donors. About the research overall: Early release data held tens of millions of unique TCRs from HLA-typed donors. General study results and limits: Across donors, most TCRs were seen rarely, yet some public ones were widespread. TCR beta chains numbering some 150 were designated cytomegalovirus-associated.

The V gene lost 3 bases and the J gene lost 2 bases, with 11 bases spanning the gap. The CDR3 length is 15 residues. Germline V gene lookup returns CDR1 MNHEY and CDR2 SMNVEV (reference sequence). PCR employed 60 Vbeta and 13 Jbeta primers. Sequencing was performed with immunoSEQ multiplex PCR; in TCRdb, only in-frame clones are kept and a portion is missing. The table includes some 200,000 clones, roughly 80% detected once. As for this clone: Its matching antigen is unknown.

The sequence was collected from a man aged 50 to 60 in good health and CMV-seronegative. Source material: PBMCs. The rearrangement joins TRBV27 to TRBJ1-5; a weak D match, TRBD1 (5 bases). The chain's CDR3 is CASSLGGYGNQPQHF. In DNA, the CDR3 is TGTGCCAGCAGTTTGGGGGGATACGGCAATCAGCCCCAGCATTTT.